This T cell receptor beta chain was observed in a study of T cells in Graves' hyperthyroidism and ophthalmopathy. The CDR3 spans 17 residues. Trimming cost V 6 bases and J 3 bases, with 23 bases left between them. Germline V lookup: CDR1 MNHEY, CDR2 SVGAGI. TCR beta CDR3 sequences were amplified from RNA transcripts. The HTBI set primed first-round TCR CDR3 RT-PCR. In TCRdb, the multiplex PCR reads were re-called with MiXCR into one record per CDR3 protein. The sample holds around 620,000 distinct CDR3 sequences, 35% to 55% seen once. This clonotype was observed at least ten times. This clonotype originated in an adult woman with Graves' disease, either hyperthyroidism or ophthalmopathy (not recorded which). Sequencing used peripheral blood or thyroid tissue (not recorded which). This chain links TRBV6-5 with TRBJ2-5; D is possibly TRBD1 (6 bases). CDR3 residues: CASSPVRAVRGEETQYF. CDR3 in DNA: TGTGCCAGCAGCCCCGTCCGGGCAGTCAGGGGAGAAGAGACCCAGTACTTC.